One and the same sample provided the 12 T cell receptor beta chains below, sequenced in a study of shared clonotypes between healthy human individuals. The repertoire was sequenced with immunoSEQ multiplex PCR; TCRdb's copy has only in-frame clones and lacks some. This sample has a few million clones, with approximately 96% found just once. Sequenced material: naive CD4+ T cells sorted from blood. Described subset: CD45RA+ positively selected. The receptors derive from a man in his late teens or twenties in good health.

The chain joins TRBV5-5 to TRBJ1-1; 7 bases agree with TRBD1. The CDR3 extends over 17 amino acids. Germline V CDR1 and CDR2: SGHKS, YYEKEE (reference sequence). Trimming cost V 0 bases and J 0 bases; bases outside gene matches: 8. The CDR3 DNA follows: TGTGCCAGCAGCTTGGCACTTGGGACAGTTTTGAACACTGAAGCTTTCTTT. The encoded protein is CASSLALGTVLNTEAFF.

J is TRBJ1-2 and V is TRBV29-1; perhaps TRBD1 as D (6 bases). CDR3 length: 15 residues. Deletions cut 7 bases from V and 7 bases from J, with 25 bases between. Per the germline V gene, CDR1 is SQVTM and CDR2 is ANQGSEA. CDR3 protein: CSALLRDKLGGGYTF. As DNA, the CDR3 is TGCAGCGCTCTGCTCCGGGACAAACTCGGCGGTGGCTACACCTTC.

This clone was seen a handful of times. This sequence joins TRBV28 and TRBJ1-6; TRBD1 matches 9 bases. The germline V gene has CDR1 MDHEN and CDR2 SYDVKM. V trimming: 4 bases; J trimming: 8 bases; junction bases outside the gene matches: 6. The length of the CDR3 is 15 residues. CDR3 protein: CASSSYRTGDSPLHF. The CDR3 bases are TGTGCCAGCAGTTCTTATAGGACAGGGGATTCACCCCTCCACTTT.

The chain is built from TRBV5-1 and TRBJ2-7; 7 positions match TRBD1. Germline V gives CDR1 SGHRS, CDR2 YFSETQ. The CDR3 is 14 residues long. V lost 4 bases, J lost 4 bases, and 8 bases stayed unmatched. This CDR3 reads CASSTGTATYEQYF. The CDR3 coding sequence is TGCGCCAGCAGCACCGGGACAGCAACATACGAGCAGTACTTC.

V usage is TRBV6-4 and J usage is TRBJ1-6; D unresolved. This CDR3 contains 17 residues. V lost 0 bases, J lost 8 bases, and 17 bases lay in between. Germline V lookup: CDR1 MRHNA, CDR2 SNTAGT. DNA for the CDR3: TGTGCCAGCAGTGACTCAGCGCACCCTTTGGCGCATTCACCCCTCCACTTT. The encoded protein is CASSDSAHPLAHSPLHF.

The chain has TRBV6-5 and TRBJ1-5, with D possibly matching TRBD1 (6 bases). From germline, CDR1 is MNHEY and CDR2 SVGAGI. The CDR3 spans 15 residues. Deletions cut 5 bases from V and 4 bases from J, with 15 bases between. The CDR3 region is CASSRTAFVNQPQHF. In nucleotides, the CDR3 is TGTGCCAGCAGTCGGACAGCCTTTGTTAATCAGCCCCAGCATTTT.

J is TRBJ2-3 and V is TRBV7-2; no definite D call. The V gene's germline CDR1 is SGHTA and CDR2 FQGNSA. CDR3 length equals 14 residues. V lost 3 bases and J 3 bases, leaving 10 bases between the germline ends. CDR3 residues: CASSFFGETDTQYF. The CDR3, as DNA: TGTGCCAGCAGCTTCTTTGGTGAGACAGATACGCAGTATTTT. The complete variable domain, with remaining parts taken from reference TRBV7-2 and TRBJ2-3, reads GAGVSQSPSNKVTEKGKDVELRCDPISGHTALYWYRQSLGQGLEFLIYFQGNSAPDKSGLPSDRFSAERTGGSVSTLTIQRTQQEDSAVYLCASSFFGETDTQYFGPGTRLTVL.

V gene TRBV2 combines with J gene TRBJ2-1; 9 bases line up with TRBD2. Germline assignment: CDR1 SNHLY and CDR2 FYNNEI. V gave up 3 bases and J gave up 1 base; unmatched junction bases: 13. This CDR3 spans 19 amino acids. The CDR3 is CASSDGGSGGPTSYNEQFF. CDR3 bases: TGTGCCAGCAGTGACGGTGGTAGCGGGGGCCCTACGTCCTACAATGAGCAGTTCTTC.

The genes are TRBV19 and TRBJ1-6; 8 bases fit TRBD1. The CDR3 runs 15 residues. Per the germline V gene, CDR1 is LNHDA and CDR2 is SQIVND (reference sequence). V lost 4 bases, J lost 9 bases, and 8 bases stayed unmatched. This chain's CDR3 is CASSTNRDRSSPLHF. The DNA of the CDR3 is TGTGCCAGTAGTACAAACCGGGACAGGTCTTCACCCCTCCACTTT.

The chain has TRBV12-5 and TRBJ2-2; D is unclear. The V end was cut by 2 bases, the J end by 0 bases, with 13 bases between. Germline CDR1 is LGHNT and CDR2 is FRNRAP. The CDR3 totals 17 residues. The CDR3 DNA follows: TGTGCTAGTGGTTTGCGGTTATACCCCGCGAACACCGGGGAGCTGTTTTTT. Translating gives CASGLRLYPANTGELFF.

On this clone: Other DNA sequences in the sample encode the same CDR3. The V call is TRBV5-1, the J call TRBJ2-2; tentatively, D is TRBD2 (5 bases). Trimming left V 0 bases short and J 6 bases short, with 9 bases between. Germline V gene data show CDR1 as SGHRS and CDR2 as YFSETQ. The CDR3 covers 14 residues. CDR3: CASSLGSGAGELFF. As DNA, the CDR3 is TGCGCCAGCAGCTTGGGTTCCGGGGCCGGGGAGCTGTTTTTT.

This clone has just one count. This chain links TRBV28 with TRBJ1-2, with TRBD1 identical over 7 bases. The V segment lost 6 bases and the J segment 5 bases; nucleotides outside the gene matches: 6. The germline V gene has CDR1 MDHEN and CDR2 SYDVKM. The CDR3 has 13 amino acids. The CDR3 here is CASSSGTEYGYTF. CDR3 sequence (DNA): TGTGCCAGCAGCTCCGGGACAGAGTATGGCTACACCTTC.